A selection of T cell receptor beta chains follows, all from one sample in a study of cytomegalovirus exposure and HLA in healthy donors. The method was immunoSEQ multiplex PCR; TCRdb's version includes in-frame clones alone and lacks a portion of them. The sample consists of roughly 100,000 clones, about four fifths of them appearing once. The sample comprised PBMCs. The receptors come from a man aged 25 to 40 in good health and CMV-seronegative. CDR3s include the opening cysteine and the closing phenylalanine or tryptophan. Fields, in order: clone size, J gene, V gene, D gene, CDR3 DNA, CDR3 protein. The D gene is left open where the match is weak. Size values are once, few and many counts, or a class for expanded clones, and some rows have none.

size: once; J: TRBJ2-3; V: TRBV5-1; D: -; DNA: TGCGCCAGCAGGGCGTTAGCGCGACGCACAGATACGCAGTATTTT; CDR3: CASRALARRTDTQYF
size: -; J: TRBJ1-1; V: TRBV5-1; D: TRBD1; DNA: TGCGCCAGCAGCCGGGACAGGGGCAACACTGAAGCTTTCTTT; CDR3: CASSRDRGNTEAFF
size: -; J: TRBJ1-4; V: TRBV27; D: TRBD1; DNA: TGTGCCAGCAGTTCTCTCGACAGGGTATTTGCAACTAATGAAAAACTGTTTTTT; CDR3: CASSSLDRVFATNEKLFF
size: -; J: TRBJ1-5; V: TRBV6-1; D: TRBD1; DNA: TGTGCCAGCAGTGATAAGGGACAGGGCGGCAATCAGCCCCAGCATTTT; CDR3: CASSDKGQGGNQPQHF
size: -; J: TRBJ2-1; V: TRBV9; D: TRBD2; DNA: TGTGCCAGCAGCGTCGCGGGGGGGCCCTACAATGAGCAGTTCTTC; CDR3: CASSVAGGPYNEQFF
size: few; J: TRBJ1-6; V: TRBV6-6; D: TRBD1; DNA: TGTGCCAGCAGTCCGGGACAGGGCAATTCACCCCTCCACTTT; CDR3: CASSPGQGNSPLHF
size: -; J: TRBJ1-5; V: TRBV19; D: -; DNA: TGTGCCAGTAGTATCGGTTTTAGCAATCAGCCCCAGCATTTT; CDR3: CASSIGFSNQPQHF
size: -; J: TRBJ1-3; V: TRBV7-2; D: -; DNA: TGTGCCAGCAGCTTAGTTGGGGCTAGCTCTGGAAACACCATATATTTT; CDR3: CASSLVGASSGNTIYF
size: -; J: TRBJ1-1; V: TRBV30; D: -; DNA: TGTGCCTGGAAAAATCGCAGGCGGGGGCGGGCAACTGAAGCTTTCTTT; CDR3: CAWKNRRRGRATEAFF
size: -; J: TRBJ2-7; V: TRBV14; D: TRBD1; DNA: TGTGCCAGCAGCACTACCGGGACAGGGGGACACGAGCAGTACTTC; CDR3: CASSTTGTGGHEQYF
size: few; J: TRBJ2-1; V: TRBV18; D: TRBD2; DNA: TGTGCCAGCTCATCCTCTAGCGGGGAGGAGCAGTTCTTC; CDR3: CASSSSSGEEQFF
size: -; J: TRBJ2-5; V: TRBV19; D: -; DNA: TGTGCCAGTAGTGACCAGGGGCAAGAGACCCAGTACTTC; CDR3: CASSDQGQETQYF
size: -; J: TRBJ1-6; V: TRBV7-8; D: TRBD1; DNA: TGTGCCAGCAGCTTAAGCCTCAGGGGGCGCGGGGGTCCCACCCTCCACTTT; CDR3: CASSLSLRGRGGPTLHF
size: -; J: TRBJ1-5; V: TRBV5-6; D: TRBD1; DNA: TGTGCCAGCAGCTTAGGGACAGGGAGCAATCAGCCCCAGCATTTT; CDR3: CASSLGTGSNQPQHF
size: -; J: TRBJ1-2; V: TRBV19; D: -; DNA: TGTGCCAGTAATCCCTGGACTGAAGCTAACTATGGCTACACCTTC; CDR3: CASNPWTEANYGYTF
size: few; J: TRBJ2-1; V: TRBV5-1; D: TRBD2; DNA: TGCGCCAGCAGTTGGGGAGCGGGAGTGGCCTTGGATGAGCAGTTCTTC; CDR3: CASSWGAGVALDEQFF
size: -; J: TRBJ2-7; V: TRBV7-8; D: TRBD2; DNA: TGTGCCAGCAGCTTAGGACTAGCGGGGGGGCCTTTCTACGAGCAGTACTTC; CDR3: CASSLGLAGGPFYEQYF
size: -; J: TRBJ1-3; V: TRBV28; D: -; DNA: TGTGCCAGCAGTTTAAGCCTGGGAAACACCATATATTTT; CDR3: CASSLSLGNTIYF
size: -; J: TRBJ2-2; V: TRBV6-1; D: TRBD2; DNA: TGTGCCAGCAGTGAATGGGGGGGAGGGCCCACCGGGGAGCTGTTTTTT; CDR3: CASSEWGGGPTGELFF
size: -; J: TRBJ1-3; V: TRBV9; D: -; DNA: TGTGCCAGCGCGGAGGTAGTAGGTGGAAACACCATATATTTT; CDR3: CASAEVVGGNTIYF
size: few; J: TRBJ2-7; V: TRBV5-4; D: TRBD1; DNA: TGTGCCAGCAGTCATCCGGGACAGGGGGGCTACGAGCAGTACTTC; CDR3: CASSHPGQGGYEQYF
size: -; J: TRBJ1-5; V: TRBV5-1; D: TRBD1; DNA: TGCGCCAGCATCGTAGAGGGACAGGAAAAAAGCTTTAGCAATCAGCCCCAGCATTTT; CDR3: CASIVEGQEKSFSNQPQHF
size: -; J: TRBJ1-5; V: TRBV7-6; D: TRBD1; DNA: TGTGCCAGCAGCTCAACAGGGGCTCAGCCCCAGCATTTT; CDR3: CASSSTGAQPQHF
size: -; J: TRBJ1-2; V: TRBV28; D: -; DNA: TGTGCCAGCAACCCGGTTTCCCCCGATGGCTACACCTTC; CDR3: CASNPVSPDGYTF
size: -; J: TRBJ1-2; V: TRBV28; D: TRBD1; DNA: TGTGCCAGCAGTTATGGACAGGGGTATGGCTACACCTTC; CDR3: CASSYGQGYGYTF
size: -; J: TRBJ2-7; V: TRBV7-9; D: -; DNA: TGTGCCAGCAGTTTAACAGGAGAGCAGTACTTC; CDR3: CASSLTGEQYF
size: -; J: TRBJ2-3; V: TRBV11-2; D: -; DNA: TGTGCCAGCAGCTTAGATAGGAGGTCTGGCACAGATACGCAGTATTTT; CDR3: CASSLDRRSGTDTQYF
size: -; J: TRBJ1-6; V: TRBV7-8; D: TRBD1; DNA: TGTGCCAGCAGCTTCGCAGGGGGAACACCCCTCCACTTT; CDR3: CASSFAGGTPLHF
size: -; J: TRBJ2-2; V: TRBV5-1; D: -; DNA: TGCGCCAGCAGCTTGGGTCGGGAAGCGGGTGATAACACCGGGGAGCTGTTTTTT; CDR3: CASSLGREAGDNTGELFF
size: -; J: TRBJ1-5; V: TRBV29-1; D: -; DNA: TGCAGCGTTGTATTCCCGGGGGGGAGCAATCAGCCCCAGCATTTT; CDR3: CSVVFPGGSNQPQHF
size: once; J: TRBJ2-3; V: TRBV6-5; D: -; DNA: TGTGCCAGCAGTTACTCAAGCTTTAGCACAGATACGCAGTATTTT; CDR3: CASSYSSFSTDTQYF
size: -; J: TRBJ1-1; V: TRBV21-1; D: -; DNA: TGTGCCAGCCAACCCCAGAGCGTGGCGAACACTGAAGCTTTCTTT; CDR3: CASQPQSVANTEAFF
size: -; J: TRBJ2-3; V: TRBV4-3; D: TRBD1; DNA: TGCGCCAGCAGCCGCAGCCGGGACAGGGTGCAAGATACGCAGTATTTT; CDR3: CASSRSRDRVQDTQYF
size: -; J: TRBJ2-3; V: TRBV29-1; D: -; DNA: TGCAGCGTTGAACGGGTTTCGAGCACAGATACGCAGTATTTT; CDR3: CSVERVSSTDTQYF
size: -; J: TRBJ2-2; V: TRBV9; D: -; DNA: TGTGCCAGCAGCGTAAGATCGCTAGCCGTTAACACCGGGGAGCTGTTTTTT; CDR3: CASSVRSLAVNTGELFF
size: -; J: TRBJ2-3; V: TRBV5-1; D: TRBD1; DNA: TGCGCCAGCAGCATAGGACAGGGAACAGATACGCAGTATTTT; CDR3: CASSIGQGTDTQYF
size: -; J: TRBJ2-7; V: TRBV6-5; D: -; DNA: TGTGCCAGCGGTCTTGCGGGACGTTCCTACGAGCAGTACTTC; CDR3: CASGLAGRSYEQYF
size: -; J: TRBJ2-7; V: TRBV18; D: -; DNA: TGTGCCAGCTCACCACGTCCCCTCAGGGTTGGGGACGAGCAGTACTTC; CDR3: CASSPRPLRVGDEQYF
size: -; J: TRBJ2-7; V: TRBV7-3; D: TRBD1; DNA: TGTGCCAGCAGCTTAATGCAGGGGGCCCCCTACGAGCAGTACTTC; CDR3: CASSLMQGAPYEQYF
size: -; J: TRBJ2-2; V: TRBV7-2; D: TRBD2; DNA: TGTGCCAGCAGCTTAGTGGGGGGGGGACTGAACACCGGGGAGCTGTTTTTT; CDR3: CASSLVGGGLNTGELFF
size: -; J: TRBJ2-7; V: TRBV7-7; D: TRBD2; DNA: TGTGCCAGCAGCGAGGGACTAGCGGGCTCCTACGAGCAGTACTTC; CDR3: CASSEGLAGSYEQYF
size: -; J: TRBJ1-1; V: TRBV15; D: -; DNA: TGTGCCACCAGTAGGGCGGGGGATGAAGCTTTCTTT; CDR3: CATSRAGDEAFF
size: few; J: TRBJ1-2; V: TRBV5-6; D: TRBD1; DNA: TGTGCCAGCAGCTTGAGGACAGGGCAAGATGGCTACACCTTC; CDR3: CASSLRTGQDGYTF
size: -; J: TRBJ2-7; V: TRBV7-3; D: TRBD1; DNA: TGTGCCAGCAGCTTATCGACAGGGGGCTATCACGAGCAGTACTTC; CDR3: CASSLSTGGYHEQYF
size: -; J: TRBJ2-2; V: TRBV29-1; D: -; DNA: TGCAGCGTTTCGACCGCGGGGACCGGGGAGCTGTTTTTT; CDR3: CSVSTAGTGELFF
size: -; J: TRBJ2-7; V: TRBV6-6; D: TRBD1; DNA: TGTGCCAGCAGCGGGACAGGGCGCTACGAGCAGTACTTC; CDR3: CASSGTGRYEQYF
size: -; J: TRBJ1-2; V: TRBV4-3; D: -; DNA: TGCGCCAGCAGCCAAGACGGACTCATAGGCTACACCTTC; CDR3: CASSQDGLIGYTF
size: -; J: TRBJ2-1; V: TRBV28; D: TRBD2; DNA: TGTGCCAGCAGTTTAGGGAGCGGGACGACGTACAATGAGCAGTTCTTC; CDR3: CASSLGSGTTYNEQFF
size: -; J: TRBJ2-2; V: TRBV10-3; D: TRBD2; DNA: TGTGCCATCAGTGAGCGGACTAGCGGGAACACCGGGGAGCTGTTTTTT; CDR3: CAISERTSGNTGELFF
size: -; J: TRBJ2-7; V: TRBV11-2; D: TRBD1; DNA: TGTGCCAGCAGCTGGGGACAGAACTACGAGCAGTACTTC; CDR3: CASSWGQNYEQYF
size: once; J: TRBJ1-2; V: TRBV12-5; D: -; DNA: TGTGACAAAAAGGGGGTTCGGAACTATGGCTACACCTTC; CDR3: CDKKGVRNYGYTF
size: once; J: TRBJ1-6; V: TRBV27; D: -; DNA: TGTGCCAGCAGTTCGACAGGTCATTCACCCCTCCACTTT; CDR3: CASSSTGHSPLHF
size: -; J: TRBJ1-5; V: TRBV19; D: TRBD1; DNA: TGTGCCAGTAGGACACAGGGGGGCTATCAGCCCCAGCATTTT; CDR3: CASRTQGGYQPQHF
size: -; J: TRBJ1-1; V: TRBV6-1; D: -; DNA: TGTGCCAGCAGTCCTTCGGTTGAAGCTTTCTTT; CDR3: CASSPSVEAFF